This T cell receptor (beta chain) was recovered during a study of T-cell reconstitution after alpha-beta-depleted transplantation in children. A library of TCRbeta sequences, prepared with unique molecular identifiers, was generated. One entry per CDR3 protein, called by TCRdb with MiXCR from the PCR reads. Of about 830,000 distinct CDR3 sequences detected, less than 20% appear once; the ten largest clones hold 5%. Whole-study results and caveats: Where alpha-beta T cells came from about two months after transplant was reportedly several hundred expanded graft clones.

Concerning this clonotype: The antigen remains unidentified. A read error may account for a junction end that differs from germline.

There are 15 residues in the CDR3. CDR1 and CDR2 (germline): DFQATT, SNEGSKA (reference sequence). V is TRBV20-1 and J is TRBJ1-5; weak D call: TRBD1 (5 bases). This specimen was PBMCs, mostly from graft donor cells, taken 360 days after TCRalphabeta/CD19-depleted stem cell transplant. The origin of this receptor is a male patient younger than 18 who had a stem cell transplant for acute lymphoblastic leukemia, so the T cells may come from the graft donor. CDR3 in DNA: TGCAGTGCTAGTGCCCCGGGCCGGGGGAGTCAGCCCCAGCAATTT. Protein product: CSASAPGRGSQPQQF.